These 12 T cell receptor beta chains came from one sample sequenced in a study of cytomegalovirus exposure and HLA in healthy donors. The PCR had 60 Vbeta and 13 Jbeta primers. Assay used: immunoSEQ multiplex PCR; TCRdb lists only in-frame clones, some missing. This listing includes about 48,000 clones. The sample consisted of PBMCs. These receptors came from a male donor in good health and CMV-seropositive.

The chain is built from TRBV5-4 and TRBJ2-7; TRBD1 aligns across 8 bases. Per germline, CDR1 SGHNT and CDR2 YYREEE (reference sequence). The CDR3 is 12 residues long. V trimming: 4 bases; J trimming: 3 bases; junction bases outside the gene matches: 0. CDR3 nucleotides: TGTGCCAGCAGCGACAGGGGCTACGAGCAGTACTTC. Its translation is CASSDRGYEQYF.

Here the CDR3 reads CASSMGTGGNYGYTF. Here the CDR3 DNA reads TGTGCCAGTAGTATGGGGACAGGGGGGAACTATGGCTACACCTTC. V usage is TRBV19 and J usage is TRBJ1-2, with 11 bases aligning to TRBD1. Per the germline V gene, CDR1 is LNHDA and CDR2 is SQIVND (reference sequence). V shed 3 bases, J shed 2 bases, and the junction held 2 bases outside the gene matches. This CDR3 has 15 residues.

This chain connects TRBV10-3 to TRBJ1-4; 8 positions agree with TRBD1. The CDR3 consists of 14 residues. Germline CDR1 ENHRY, CDR2 SYGVKD. With 6 bases clipped from V and 10 bases from J, the junction kept 10 bases outside the gene matches. In nucleotides, the CDR3 is TGTGCCATCAGCCGTGACAGGGGAATCGGAAAACTGTTTTTT. It is translated as CAISRDRGIGKLFF.

CDR3 in amino acids: CASSGGAGSYEQYF. CDR3 DNA sequence: TGCGCCAGCAGCGGGGGCGCAGGGAGCTACGAGCAGTACTTC. The V gene is TRBV5-1, the J gene TRBJ2-7; possibly TRBD1 for D (6 bases). The germline V and J ends were trimmed by 4 bases and 3 bases, with 14 bases remaining between them. Germline V CDR1 and CDR2: SGHRS, YFSETQ. CDR3 length: 14 residues.

The chain couples TRBV10-3 to TRBJ1-1; D gene unclear. The germline gives CDR1 ENHRY, CDR2 SYGVKD. V lost 10 bases and J lost 7, with 19 bases in between. The CDR3 length is 13 residues. The CDR3 spells CATSPGRNFEAFF. Here the CDR3 DNA reads TGTGCCACCTCACCGGGTAGGAACTTTGAAGCTTTCTTT.

The V gene is TRBV4-3, the J gene TRBJ2-6; D possibly corresponds to TRBD2 (6 bases). The V gene's germline CDR1 is LGHNA and CDR2 YSLEER. This CDR3 contains 19 residues. Trimming took 0 bases from V and 1 from J, leaving 16 bases between them. The CDR3 region is CASSQEWRGVRSGANVLTF. The DNA for the CDR3 is TGCGCCAGCAGCCAAGAATGGAGGGGCGTCCGATCTGGGGCCAACGTCCTGACTTTC.

V usage is TRBV11-3 and J usage is TRBJ2-4; 7 bases fit TRBD1. Trimming cost V 5 bases and J 5 bases; bases outside gene matches: 3. Germline V gives CDR1 SGHNT, CDR2 YENEEA. This CDR3 has 13 residues. The CDR3 DNA sequence: TGTGCCAGCAGCGACCAGGGGGAAAACATTCAGTACTTC. Protein: CASSDQGENIQYF.

As for this clone: The junction shows a germline mismatch at one end, possibly a read error. The chain carries TRBV18 and TRBJ2-5, with 9 bases fitting TRBD2. The CDR3 extends over 13 amino acids. The germline gives CDR1 KGHSH, CDR2 LQKENI. As DNA, the CDR3 is TGTGCCGGCTCACCGACTAGCGGAGAGACCCAGTACTTC. Its protein product is CAGSPTSGETQYF.

This sequence joins TRBV28 and TRBJ2-7; 10 nucleotides agree with TRBD2. The ends lost 3 bases at V and 2 bases at J; junction bases unmatched: 1. Germline V gene lookup returns CDR1 MDHEN and CDR2 SYDVKM. CDR3 length: 14 amino acids. The CDR3: CASSFSGGTYEQYF. The CDR3 DNA reads TGTGCCAGCAGTTTTAGCGGGGGGACCTACGAGCAGTACTTC.

The chain couples TRBV11-2 to TRBJ1-4, with TRBD1 matching 8 bases. Losses at the gene ends were 1 base for V and 5 bases for J; bases not matched to a gene: 9. The CDR3 is made up of 17 amino acids. Germline V gene data show CDR1 as SGHAT and CDR2 as FQNNGV. The CDR3 loop reads CASSLGTLGQANEKLFF. CDR3 DNA: TGTGCCAGCAGCTTAGGAACCCTGGGACAGGCCAATGAAAAACTGTTTTTT.

This chain connects TRBV7-3 to TRBJ2-2, with TRBD1 identical over 9 bases. This CDR3 comprises 16 residues. The germline CDR1 and CDR2 sequences are SGHTA and FQGTGA. V gave up 5 bases and J gave up 10 bases; unmatched junction bases: 14. The DNA for the CDR3 is TGTGCCAGCAGCAAAACAGGGGGCTCCGGGGCAGCGGAGCTGTTTTTT. Translating gives CASSKTGGSGAAELFF.

The rearrangement joins TRBV14 to TRBJ1-3, with 8 bases that match TRBD1. Germline trimming cut 3 bases from V and 0 bases from J; bases unmatched to any gene: 4. CDR1 and CDR2 (germline): SGHDN, FVKESK. The CDR3 has 16 amino acids. The CDR3 reads CASSHRDRPSGNTIYF. CDR3 bases: TGTGCCAGCAGCCACCGGGACAGGCCCTCTGGAAACACCATATATTTT.